A selection of T cell receptor beta chains follows, all from one sample in a study of OX40 agonist ivuxolimab in advanced cancers. Only in-frame clones appear in the TCRdb table, and some are missing; sequencing was by immunoSEQ multiplex PCR. The table shows about 80,000 clones, with 80% to 90% occurring only once. The specimen was CD4+ or CD8+ T cells sorted from blood, collected in a trial of the OX40 agonist ivuxolimab. Receptors were obtained from an adult with an advanced solid tumor such as melanoma, head and neck, liver or kidney cancer. Both conserved end residues are part of each CDR3. Fields, in order: clone size, J gene, D gene, V gene, CDR3 protein, CDR3 DNA. D genes are given only for firm matches. Clone sizes are given selectively: once, few, many, or a class where the clone is expanded.

abundance: NA
j_gene: TRBJ2-3
d_gene: TRBD2
v_gene: TRBV6-6
CDR3aa: CASSYSRGLSTDTQYF
CDR3nt: TGTGCCAGCAGTTACTCTAGGGGACTAAGCACAGATACGCAGTATTTT

abundance: NA
j_gene: TRBJ1-5
d_gene: TRBD1
v_gene: TRBV7-2
CDR3aa: CASSRGARQGAWNQPQHF
CDR3nt: TGTGCCAGCAGCCGAGGGGCTCGACAGGGGGCCTGGAATCAGCCCCAGCATTTT

abundance: NA
j_gene: TRBJ2-1
d_gene: NA
v_gene: TRBV29-1
CDR3aa: CSVAAQGNEQFF
CDR3nt: TGCAGCGTGGCGGCGCAGGGAAATGAGCAGTTCTTC

abundance: once
j_gene: TRBJ2-7
d_gene: TRBD1
v_gene: TRBV18
CDR3aa: CASLSGQVNEQYF
CDR3nt: TGTGCCAGCCTATCGGGACAGGTCAACGAGCAGTACTTC

abundance: NA
j_gene: TRBJ1-1
d_gene: NA
v_gene: TRBV7-9
CDR3aa: CASSFTGDTEAFF
CDR3nt: TGTGCCAGCAGCTTTACAGGAGACACTGAAGCTTTCTTT

abundance: NA
j_gene: TRBJ1-2
d_gene: NA
v_gene: TRBV6-1
CDR3aa: CASSEAALYGYTF
CDR3nt: TGTGCCAGCAGTGAAGCGGCGCTCTATGGCTACACCTTC

abundance: NA
j_gene: TRBJ1-4
d_gene: NA
v_gene: TRBV10-2
CDR3aa: CASSAWAGGEKLFF
CDR3nt: TGCGCCAGCAGTGCATGGGCAGGAGGGGAAAAACTGTTTTTT

abundance: NA
j_gene: TRBJ2-5
d_gene: TRBD2
v_gene: TRBV9
CDR3aa: CASSATPISGQETQYF
CDR3nt: TGTGCCAGCAGCGCGACGCCAATTAGCGGGCAAGAGACCCAGTACTTC

abundance: NA
j_gene: TRBJ2-1
d_gene: NA
v_gene: TRBV6-1
CDR3aa: CASSEVGRYNEQFF
CDR3nt: TGTGCCAGCAGTGAAGTGGGCCGGTACAATGAGCAGTTCTTC

abundance: few
j_gene: TRBJ1-2
d_gene: NA
v_gene: TRBV4-1
CDR3aa: CASSHPTRGATYGYTF
CDR3nt: TGCGCCAGCAGCCACCCTACTCGAGGGGCTACGTATGGCTACACCTTC

abundance: NA
j_gene: TRBJ1-3
d_gene: NA
v_gene: TRBV2
CDR3aa: CASSELLGFGNTIYF
CDR3nt: TGTGCCAGCAGTGAGCTGTTAGGGTTTGGAAACACCATATATTTT

abundance: NA
j_gene: TRBJ2-2
d_gene: NA
v_gene: TRBV18
CDR3aa: CASSPELTGELFF
CDR3nt: TGTGCCAGCTCGCCAGAACTCACCGGGGAGCTGTTTTTT

abundance: NA
j_gene: TRBJ1-2
d_gene: TRBD1
v_gene: TRBV7-2
CDR3aa: CASSRGQGLRYGYTF
CDR3nt: TGTGCCAGCAGCCGCGGACAGGGGCTGCGCTATGGCTACACCTTC

abundance: NA
j_gene: TRBJ2-3
d_gene: NA
v_gene: TRBV18
CDR3aa: CASSPGGSLADTQYF
CDR3nt: TGTGCCAGCTCACCAGGCGGTAGTCTCGCAGATACGCAGTATTTT

abundance: many
j_gene: TRBJ1-1
d_gene: NA
v_gene: TRBV14
CDR3aa: CASRLIKAERGTEAFF
CDR3nt: TGTGCCAGCAGGTTAATTAAGGCCGAGAGAGGGACTGAAGCTTTCTTT

abundance: NA
j_gene: TRBJ2-3
d_gene: NA
v_gene: TRBV11-1
CDR3aa: CASSLAAHGTDTQYF
CDR3nt: TGTGCCAGCAGCTTAGCGGCCCACGGCACAGATACGCAGTATTTT

abundance: NA
j_gene: TRBJ2-1
d_gene: NA
v_gene: TRBV5-1
CDR3aa: CASSSGLPGEQFF
CDR3nt: TGCGCCAGCAGCTCCGGACTACCGGGAGAGCAGTTCTTC

abundance: NA
j_gene: TRBJ2-5
d_gene: TRBD1
v_gene: TRBV6-6
CDR3aa: CASRGPGQGQETQYF
CDR3nt: TGTGCCAGCAGGGGACCGGGACAGGGACAAGAGACCCAGTACTTC

abundance: NA
j_gene: TRBJ2-7
d_gene: TRBD1
v_gene: TRBV28
CDR3aa: CASSLENLWGQGRNEQYF
CDR3nt: TGTGCCAGCAGTTTAGAGAATTTATGGGGACAGGGTAGGAACGAGCAGTACTTC

abundance: NA
j_gene: TRBJ1-3
d_gene: NA
v_gene: TRBV5-1
CDR3aa: CASSAALSGNTIYF
CDR3nt: TGCGCCAGCAGCGCGGCCTTATCTGGAAACACCATATATTTT

abundance: NA
j_gene: TRBJ1-3
d_gene: NA
v_gene: TRBV27
CDR3aa: CASSLYKDDTIYF
CDR3nt: TGTGCCAGCAGTTTGTATAAAGACGACACCATATATTTT

abundance: NA
j_gene: TRBJ1-5
d_gene: TRBD1
v_gene: TRBV4-1
CDR3aa: CASSQDWAPDRGNNWGNQPQHF
CDR3nt: TGCGCCAGCAGCCAAGATTGGGCCCCGGACAGGGGAAACAATTGGGGCAATCAGCCCCAGCATTTT

abundance: once
j_gene: TRBJ1-1
d_gene: NA
v_gene: TRBV6-5
CDR3aa: CASSYGGAGNTEAFF
CDR3nt: TGTGCCAGCAGTTATGGAGGGGCGGGAAACACTGAAGCTTTCTTT

abundance: NA
j_gene: TRBJ2-2
d_gene: TRBD1
v_gene: TRBV2
CDR3aa: CASNSPQGAGTGELFF
CDR3nt: TGTGCCAGCAATAGTCCGCAGGGGGCCGGCACCGGGGAGCTGTTTTTT

abundance: NA
j_gene: TRBJ2-7
d_gene: NA
v_gene: TRBV6-5
CDR3aa: CASSRQGSSYEQYF
CDR3nt: TGTGCCAGCAGTCGTCAGGGAAGCTCCTACGAGCAGTACTTC

abundance: NA
j_gene: TRBJ1-4
d_gene: NA
v_gene: TRBV7-2
CDR3aa: CASSDSPAAREKLFF
CDR3nt: TGTGCCAGCAGCGACAGTCCAGCTGCGCGCGAAAAACTGTTTTTT

abundance: NA
j_gene: TRBJ2-1
d_gene: TRBD2
v_gene: TRBV18
CDR3aa: CASSPRASGTYNEQFF
CDR3nt: TGTGCCAGCTCACCACGGGCTAGCGGGACCTACAATGAGCAGTTCTTC

abundance: NA
j_gene: TRBJ1-1
d_gene: NA
v_gene: TRBV18
CDR3aa: CASSPPSRDTEAFF
CDR3nt: TGTGCCAGCTCACCACCCTCCAGGGACACTGAAGCTTTCTTT

abundance: NA
j_gene: TRBJ2-1
d_gene: NA
v_gene: TRBV5-4
CDR3aa: CASSFGVRTLRGYNEQFF
CDR3nt: TGTGCCAGCAGCTTTGGGGTCCGCACCCTACGAGGGTACAATGAGCAGTTCTTC

abundance: NA
j_gene: TRBJ2-3
d_gene: TRBD1
v_gene: TRBV10-3
CDR3aa: CAISEGDRGTDTQYF
CDR3nt: TGTGCCATCAGTGAGGGGGACAGGGGGACAGATACGCAGTATTTT

abundance: NA
j_gene: TRBJ1-5
d_gene: NA
v_gene: TRBV19
CDR3aa: CASSIQPLSNQPQHF
CDR3nt: TGTGCCAGTAGTATACAACCACTAAGCAATCAGCCCCAGCATTTT

abundance: NA
j_gene: TRBJ2-7
d_gene: TRBD2
v_gene: TRBV6-5
CDR3aa: CASSGLGIGYEQYF
CDR3nt: TGTGCCAGCAGTGGACTAGGGATTGGTTACGAGCAGTACTTC